Following are 14 T cell receptor beta chains from one sample sequenced in a study of T cells in women clearing cervical HPV infection. Clones were sequenced by immunoSEQ multiplex PCR, and TCRdb holds only the in-frame ones, with some missing. This table lists about 33,000 clones. Sequences were obtained from blood buffy coat. Receptor source: a woman aged 18-70 years with a cervical HPV16 infection that either progressed to CIN3+ or cleared (not recorded which).

A remark on this clone: The read terminates 3 residues ahead of where the CDR3 ends, so the germline J gene completes it. The chain joins TRBV20-1 to TRBJ2-7; the D gene is possibly TRBD2 (5 bases). The CDR3 runs to 15 residues. Trimming shortened V by 0 bases and J by 4 bases, and 16 bases separated the two germline ends. CDR1 and CDR2 from the germline V gene are DFQATT and SNEGSKA (reference sequence). The CDR3 bases that were read are TGCAGTGCTAGAGATCGGCATGAGGGCGAATACGAG. Translation gives CSARDRHEGEYE. The whole CDR3 protein reads CSARDRHEGEYEQYF.

Details on this clone: The CDR3 end lies 3 residues beyond the end of the read and is filled in from the germline J gene. The rearrangement joins TRBV19 to TRBJ1-2, with TRBD1 matching 8 bases. V lost 7 bases to trimming and J lost 4 bases; unmatched junction nucleotides: 14. This CDR3 has 16 residues. The germline CDR1 and CDR2 sequences are LNHDA and SQIVND (reference sequence). The sequenced CDR3 bases are TGTGCCAGTACCGGGGACAGGATCCTTGGGGGCTATGGC. Its translation: CASTGDRILGGYG. The CDR3 in its entirety is CASTGDRILGGYGYTF.

The part of the CDR3 DNA that was read is TGTGCCAGCAGTGAAGCGACAGGTTATTACAATCAGCCG. Protein: CASSEATGYYNQP. The whole CDR3 sequence is CASSEATGYYNQPQYF. The chain recombines TRBV6-1 with TRBJ2-3; maybe TRBD1 (6 bases). The CDR3 end falls 3 residues outside the read, so it is completed with the germline J gene. The CDR3 has 16 residues. Germline CDR1 MNHNS, CDR2 SASEGT.

Partial CDR3 DNA: TGTGCCAGCAGTGAATGGACAGGGGTGGCCGGGGAG. The encoded protein is CASSEWTGVAGE. In full, the CDR3 is CASSEWTGVAGELFF. This rearrangement joins TRBV6-1 to TRBJ2-2; 9 positions agree with TRBD1. Coverage ceases 3 residues before the CDR3 finishes, and the germline J gene fills in the end. Germline V CDR1 and CDR2: MNHNS, SASEGT. The V gene end was trimmed by 2 bases and the J gene end by 6 bases; junction bases not matched to a gene: 4. The CDR3 has 15 residues.

For this clone: The read ends 3 residues shy of where the CDR3 ends; the end is completed using the germline J gene. The chain couples TRBV12-3 or TRBV12-4 to TRBJ2-7, with D possibly TRBD1 on 6 matching bases. V was cut by 2 bases and J by 0 bases, with 8 bases left in between. This CDR3 is 14 amino acids long. The sequenced part of the CDR3 DNA is TGTGCCAGCAGTTTAAGGGACATCTCCTACGAG. Amino acids: CASSLRDISYE. The complete CDR3 protein is CASSLRDISYEQYF.

This clone is labeled medium-sized based on frequency. The read stops 3 residues short of the end of the CDR3; the missing end is completed from the germline J gene. The sample carries other DNA sequences with the same CDR3. The V call is TRBV5-1, the J call TRBJ1-3; tentatively, D is TRBD1 (5 bases). V lost 0 bases to trimming and J lost 0 bases, with 10 bases between them. Per germline, CDR1 SGHRS and CDR2 YFSETQ. The CDR3 contains 16 residues. CDR3 region: CASSLGGLLSGNTIYF. The part of the CDR3 DNA that was read is TGCGCCAGCAGCTTGGGGGGACTGCTCTCTGGAAACACC.

Concerning this clone: The CDR3 is cut off 3 residues early in the read; its end comes from the germline J gene. The genes are TRBV20-1 and TRBJ2-1; the match to TRBD1 covers 9 bases. CDR3 length equals 16 residues. Losses at the gene ends were 5 bases for V and 4 bases for J; bases not matched to a gene: 12. CDR1 is DFQATT and CDR2 is SNEGSKA in the germline V gene (reference sequence). The CDR3 here is CSAPSFDRGSYNEQFF. The CDR3 DNA, read in part, is TGCAGTGCTCCTTCTTTCGACAGGGGGAGTTACAATGAG.

CDR3 DNA (partial): TGTGCCAGCTCACCCGCAGGGGCCTCCTATGGT. Translation gives CASSPAGASYG. In full, the CDR3 reads CASSPAGASYGQYF. The rearrangement joins TRBV18 to TRBJ2-4; D perhaps matches TRBD1 (6 bases). The DNA ends 3 residues before the CDR3 does, and the rest of the CDR3 is filled in from the germline J gene. CDR3 length equals 14 residues. Germline CDR1 KGHSH, CDR2 LQKENI.

Notes on this clone: The sequence runs out 3 residues before the end of the CDR3; the remainder is reconstructed from the germline J gene. The chain is built from TRBV5-1 and TRBJ2-1; 11 bases line up with TRBD1. The junction had 4 bases not matched to a gene; V was cut back by 3 bases and J by 2 bases. The CDR3 sequence is 16 residues long. Germline V gene lookup returns CDR1 SGHRS and CDR2 YFSETQ. The part of the CDR3 DNA that was read is TGCGCCAGCAGCTCCGGGACAGGGGGTCCCTACAATGAG. Amino acid sequence: CASSSGTGGPYNE. The full CDR3 sequence reads CASSSGTGGPYNEQFF.

For this clone: The DNA ends 3 residues before the CDR3 does, and the rest of the CDR3 is filled in from the germline J gene. The chain is built from TRBV20-1 and TRBJ1-1; D may be TRBD1 (6 bases). This CDR3 is built from 13 residues. CDR1 and CDR2 (germline): DFQATT, SNEGSKA (reference sequence). Trimming took 4 bases from V and 0 from J, leaving 9 bases between them. CDR3 bases read: TGCAGTGCTAAGCCAGGGGTGAACACTGAA. It translates to CSAKPGVNTE. The CDR3 in its entirety is CSAKPGVNTEAFF.

About this clone: With the read ending 3 residues before the CDR3 end, the germline J gene is used to fill in that end. The rearrangement uses TRBV19 and TRBJ1-2, with a possible D match to TRBD1 (6 bases). The CDR3 spans 15 residues. Germline lookup yields CDR1 LNHDA and CDR2 SQIVND (reference sequence). The part of the CDR3 DNA that was read is TGTGCCAGTAGAGCACTGACAGGCAGCACAGATACC. As protein: CASRALTGSTDT. The full CDR3 sequence reads CASRALTGSTDTYTF.

A remark on this clone: Coverage ceases 3 residues before the CDR3 finishes, and the germline J gene fills in the end. The rearrangement links TRBV18 to TRBJ1-4; D unclear. Germline lookup yields CDR1 KGHSH and CDR2 LQKENI. Trimming shortened V by 3 bases and J by 2 bases, and 13 bases separated the two germline ends. This CDR3 spans 16 amino acids. This CDR3 is CASSPQGFSTNEKLFF. CDR3 bases read: TGTGCCAGCTCACCCCAAGGGTTCTCTACTAATGAAAAA.

For this clone: The read ends 3 residues early relative to the CDR3; the germline J gene fills the gap. J is TRBJ1-1 and V is TRBV7-2; 9 nucleotides align to TRBD1. V lost 5 bases to trimming and J lost 5 bases; unmatched junction nucleotides: 9. CDR1 is SGHTA and CDR2 is FQGNSA in the germline V gene. The CDR3 is made up of 15 amino acids. The CDR3 loop is CASSPGQGMRTEAFF. CDR3 bases read: TGTGCCAGCAGCCCGGGACAGGGAATGAGAACTGAA.

Details on this clone: From the germline J gene comes the end of the CDR3, since the read stops 3 residues before it. The J gene is TRBJ2-7, the V gene TRBV7-9; 8 nucleotides agree with TRBD2. Germline CDR1 and CDR2: SEHNR and FQNEAQ (reference sequence). This CDR3 spans 15 amino acids. V shed 0 bases and J 0 bases; nucleotides not matched to a gene: 1. This chain's CDR3 is CASSLAGTSSYEQYF. The CDR3 bases that were read are TGTGCCAGCAGCTTAGCGGGGACTAGCTCCTACGAG.